This T cell receptor (beta chain) is drawn from a study of blood T cell repertoires in COVID-19 (dated by TCRdb to the early 2020s). Broadly, across the study: The collaborator samples originated in the United States, Italy and Spain and spanned the acute and convalescent phases of COVID-19. The samples were drawn from the first 160 participants of the ongoing ImmuneRACE study and from under 1,500 subjects provided by 6 global collaborators. Subjects who had been exposed to COVID-19, were actively infected with it, or had recovered from it provided the deeply sampled blood TCRbeta repertoires that made up the dataset. The prospective study material was composed of cDNA or gDNA derived from T cells, B-cell-depleted T cells, or PBMCs. The repertoires were made available in a free public database intended to serve as a resource for research on the immune response to SARS-CoV-2. Where HLA class I and class II types were available, the types were taken from metadata supplied by the sample provider, not from assay-based typing. A de-identified subject ID, COVID-19 status, age in years and sex were almost always included in the sample metadata. What the research found in general, with its limitations: The amount of clinical and demographic metadata varied by source and participant and was provided uncurated.

TCRbeta CDR3 regions were amplified from genomic DNA using the immunoSEQ Assay, a bias-controlled multiplex PCR. The original methods were these. The number of nucleated cells in each sample was estimated from the amplification of reference gene primers within the assay. To quantify the absolute abundance of each unique TCRbeta CDR3 rearrangement, sequence reads were collapsed and filtered. For each sample, productive Simpson clonality was calculated by taking the square root of Simpson's diversity index across productive rearrangements. TCRdb took this table from immuneACCESS and kept in-frame rearrangements with V and J called. Such tables lack part of the clones; where checked against another copy, unresolved V genes explain under half of the gap, and the rest is unexplained. V, J and clone size are taken as reported in that table, and D and trimming were inferred from the DNA itself. This sample has 150,000 or so clones in its table, and around 85% of those were observed once. Clones ranked in the top ten supply roughly 6% of the sample.

In the prospective study, participants were roughly 18 to 95 years old, resided in around 25 geographic areas of the United States, and were enrolled through a virtual design. Cohort assignment in the prospective study relied on participant-reported clinical history from a screening survey and a study questionnaire. In the prospective study, whole blood, serum and a nasopharyngeal or oropharyngeal swab were collected from each participant by mobile phlebotomists. Prospective study participants could optionally give additional blood draws and questionnaires over an approximately two-month period. Prospective study blood samples were shipped either frozen or at room temperature before DNA extraction. The CDR3 has 16 amino acids, counting the end cysteine and phenylalanine. Only CDR3 DNA is held: 48 bases, read in frame from base 1. The germline V gene (reference sequence) supplies CDR1 SEHNR and CDR2 FQNEAQ. V and J are trimmed by 3 bases and 4 bases, and the gene matches miss 6 bases of the junction.

About this clone: Its antigen is unknown. Base quality data are lacking; no much larger clone is found one base away.

In this chain, TRBV7-9 is recombined with TRBJ2-1; the central 10 bases match TRBD2. The clonotype comes from a woman aged 35 to 49 with acute COVID-19. The sequenced sample was PBMCs or T cells enriched from blood (not recorded which). Here is the DNA: TGTGCCAGCAGCTTTGCGGGGGGACTAGCGTACAATGAGCAGTTCTTC. Translated, it reads CASSFAGGLAYNEQFF.